The sequence of this T cell receptor (beta chain) was determined in a study of cytomegalovirus exposure and HLA in healthy donors. This clone was seen a single time. The primer mix had 60 Vbeta and 13 Jbeta primers. The protocol was immunoSEQ multiplex PCR, while the TCRdb copy is restricted to in-frame clones and leaves out a portion. The table lists 100,000 to 150,000 clones, 82% of them singletons, with roughly 1.2% in the top ten. J gave up 14 bases and V 1 base, and 13 bases lay outside the gene matches. The CDR3 runs to 15 residues. The germline CDR1 and CDR2 sequences are MNHNS and SASEGT. The chain couples TRBV6-1 to TRBJ2-1, with TRBD1 identical over 8 bases. This TCR came from a boy between 10 and 17 years old in good health and CMV-seronegative. Material for sequencing was PBMCs. The CDR3 protein is CASSEVTGGIQEEFF. DNA of the CDR3: TGTGCCAGCAGTGAAGTAACAGGGGGTATTCAAGAGGAGTTCTTC.